This T cell receptor beta chain was sequenced in a study of siplizumab effects on memory and regulatory T cells (dated by TCRdb to about 2019). At the level of the whole study: The study looked at the effect of siplizumab, an anti-CD2 antibody, on alloreactive T-cell subsets in allogeneic mixed lymphocyte reactions made from human PBMCs.

As to this clone: It lacks a known antigen. There are no base qualities to consult, and no much larger clone falls within one base.

Study-wide conclusions, independent of this receptor: Greater diversity appeared to be present in unstimulated naive T cells than in memory T cells, and a substantial contribution to the alloresponse seemed to be made by naive cells. In reactions with siplizumab, an average of about 69% of mappable alloreactive CD4+ clones were Treg-derived, compared with around 28% in control reactions. For roughly 80-95% of proliferating CD4+ or CD8+ clones, no naive or memory phenotype could be assigned. Siplizumab significantly lowered the cumulative frequency of alloreactive sequences that could be traced to unstimulated CD4+ memory T cells. No functional confirmation was obtained for the suppressive function of proliferating Tregs from siplizumab cultures. Because sequences below about 10^-5 frequency were poorly captured, only a minor fraction of alloreactive clones could be mapped to unstimulated subsets.

Reading the germline V gene (reference sequence) gives CDR1 LNHDA and CDR2 SQIVND. CDR3 length: 15 amino acids, cysteine to phenylalanine. The DNA shown is the 45-base CDR3, in frame from base 1. The V end loses 4 bases and the J end loses 5 bases, and a stretch of 17 bases separates them. Libraries came from the immunoSEQ multiplex PCR assay. Some 1.1 x 10^5 TCR templates per sample were assayed on the deep sequencing platform. Genomic DNA extracted from sorted T cells was used for TCRbeta CDR3 sequencing. The source study handled its data this way. Clonal analysis of TCRbeta CDR3 data was done in the R programming language. Unstimulated samples were compared with post-reaction CFSE-low samples to define alloreactive CD4+ and CD8+ clones. Regulatory or non-regulatory origin was assigned to alloreactive CD4+ clones by matching of sequences to sorted unstimulated Treg and non-Treg repertoires. Sourced from immuneACCESS, this table was stored by TCRdb with only in-frame sequences that have V and J called. A share of the clones is absent; for the studies checked, an unresolved V gene accounts for under half, and the remainder has no known explanation. D and trimming come from the DNA, and the V and J calls and clone size come from that table. The sample table lists around 110,000 clones, around 94% of them with a count of one. In total, the top ten clones hold about 1.8% of the sample.

Sorted unstimulated T cells and proliferating T cells recovered from mixed lymphocyte reactions were subjected to TCRbeta CDR3 sequencing. Fresh whole blood from around 11 HLA-typed healthy donors was used to isolate PBMCs. To map where alloreactive clones came from, CD4+ non-regulatory T cells in the unstimulated state were FACS-sorted. This sequence was found in a human donor in good health. Material: non-Treg CD4+ T cells sorted from blood. Sample cell subset or site, as interpreted from the label and publication: FACS-sorted unstimulated CD4+ non-regulatory T cells. The chain is encoded by TRBV19 joined to TRBJ1-1; the D gene is possibly TRBD1, with 6 bases matching. Here the CDR3 is given as CASSTPRGGATEAFF. The nucleotides are TGTGCCAGTAGTACCCCCCGGGGGGGGGCGACTGAAGCTTTCTTT. Extended through the reference TRBV19 and TRBJ1-1 proteins, this CDR3 yields the full variable domain: DGGITQSPKYLFRKEGQNVTLSCEQNLNHDAMYWYRQDPGQGLRLIYYSQIVNDFQKGDIAEGYSVSREKKESFPLTVTSAQKNPTAFYLCASSTPRGGATEAFFGQGTRLTVV.